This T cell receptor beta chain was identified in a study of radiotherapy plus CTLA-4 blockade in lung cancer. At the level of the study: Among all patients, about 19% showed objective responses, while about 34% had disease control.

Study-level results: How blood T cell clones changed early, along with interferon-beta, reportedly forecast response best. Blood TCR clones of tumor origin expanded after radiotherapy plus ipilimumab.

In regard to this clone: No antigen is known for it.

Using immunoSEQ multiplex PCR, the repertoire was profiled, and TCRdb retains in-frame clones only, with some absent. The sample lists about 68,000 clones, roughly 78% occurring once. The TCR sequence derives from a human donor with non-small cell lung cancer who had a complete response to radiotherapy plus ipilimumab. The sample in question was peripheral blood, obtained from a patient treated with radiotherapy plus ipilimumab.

CDR3 protein: CATSIRRVGGSSGANVLTF. The CDR3 bases are TGTGCCACCAGCATCCGCCGGGTAGGTGGGTCCTCTGGGGCCAACGTCCTGACTTTC. J is TRBJ2-6 and V is TRBV15; D uncertain. From germline, CDR1 is LNHNV and CDR2 YYDKDF (reference sequence). The CDR3 contains 19 residues. V was trimmed by 4 bases and J by 0 bases, leaving 19 bases between them.